These T cell receptor beta chains were read from a single sample in a study of T cells in Graves' hyperthyroidism and ophthalmopathy. TCRdb itself ran the multiplex PCR reads through MiXCR, one entry per CDR3 protein. The sample has 200,000 to 250,000 distinct CDR3 sequences; roughly 17% are singletons. Sequenced input: blood. The receptors were sampled from a woman under 30 with Graves' ophthalmopathy. Each CDR3 is given with its conserved first and last residue. Each record gives: V gene, D gene, J gene, CDR3 protein. A D gene is named only where the DNA matches it firmly.

TRBV12-3/TRBV12-4	-	TRBJ1-2	CASSLSRHDGYAF
TRBV15	TRBD2	TRBJ2-1	CATSRVGPAGGFIYNEQFF
TRBV4-3	TRBD2	TRBJ2-1	CASSGTSGLNEQFF
TRBV2	-	TRBJ2-7	CASSETDSPTFRDEQYF
TRBV5-4	TRBD2	TRBJ2-1	CASSFGTSEKEQFF
TRBV20-1	-	TRBJ1-5	CSAREQGDQPQHF
TRBV5-1	-	TRBJ2-7	CASSSFRGSYEQYF
TRBV3-1	TRBD2	TRBJ2-1	CASSQGWSGGYNEQFF
TRBV14	-	TRBJ2-5	CASSQLPGAPETQYF
TRBV7-9	-	TRBJ2-4	CASSLARGAIQYF
TRBV11-1	-	TRBJ1-1	CASSLAVWNTEAFF
TRBV19	TRBD1	TRBJ2-2	CASSLGTGAIGTGELFF
TRBV28	-	TRBJ1-5	CASSSAGLNQPQHF
TRBV20-1	-	TRBJ2-2	CSANRLAAGELFF
TRBV28	-	TRBJ2-1	CASRRRQVHNEQFF
TRBV7-8	-	TRBJ2-5	CASSSVGHEETQYF
TRBV28	-	TRBJ1-2	CASSLSSLYGYTF
TRBV27	-	TRBJ1-1	CASSFQFPMNTEAFF
TRBV7-2	TRBD2	TRBJ2-2	CASSQGTKRGPPGELFF
TRBV29-1	-	TRBJ1-4	CSYGTGNEKLFF
TRBV5-1	TRBD2	TRBJ2-3	CASSFPGLVPTAGTDTQYF
TRBV28	-	TRBJ1-2	CASVQVGGYGYTF
TRBV19	TRBD1	TRBJ2-7	CASSSTGSAEQYF
TRBV11-2	-	TRBJ1-6	CASSLEEVSPLHF
TRBV7-9	-	TRBJ1-4	CASSSNTGDEKLFF
TRBV20-1	TRBD1	TRBJ2-7	CSAGTGNYEQYF
TRBV2	-	TRBJ1-4	CASSEALRRVPNEKLFF
TRBV18	TRBD2	TRBJ2-3	CASSPGLAGPSTDTQYF
TRBV6-1	-	TRBJ1-2	CASSDDFHTF
TRBV20-1	TRBD2	TRBJ2-1	CSANSGRTSYNEQFF
TRBV12-3/TRBV12-4	TRBD1	TRBJ1-1	CASRPGQGPNTEAFF
TRBV20-1	TRBD2	TRBJ2-7	CSARDFRVGGPNPNEQYF
TRBV5-5	TRBD1	TRBJ1-5	CASSLQGAGNQPQHF
TRBV7-6	TRBD1	TRBJ2-7	CASTQARDSYEQYF
TRBV7-8	TRBD1	TRBJ1-4	CASSVRTLGQRNEKLFF
TRBV4-1	TRBD1	TRBJ2-2	CASSQEDRDTGELFF
TRBV7-9	-	TRBJ1-1	CASSLKGLNTEAFF
TRBV3-1	-	TRBJ1-5	CASSHERNQPQHF
TRBV7-2	-	TRBJ2-3	CASSLLGPDTQYF
TRBV25-1	-	TRBJ1-2	CASKGAPGGGYTF
TRBV7-9	-	TRBJ1-6	CASSGDSNNSPLHF